This T cell receptor beta chain appears in the sequencing data of a study of blood T cell repertoires in COVID-19. Overall study context: Nucleic acid was either cDNA or gDNA, and it came from T cells, B-cell-depleted T cells, or PBMCs.

J was trimmed by 6 bases and V by 5 bases; bases with no gene match: 10. Germline lookup yields CDR1 SNHLY and CDR2 FYNNEI. The CDR3 spans 15 residues. In the original processing: Amplification of reference gene primers was used by the study to estimate nucleated cell counts. Sequencing was performed with immunoSEQ multiplex PCR; in TCRdb, only in-frame clones are kept and a portion is missing. V, J and clone size are taken as reported in that table, and D and trimming were inferred from the DNA itself. The sample records roughly 270,000 clones, 85% being singletons. The sample holds one count of this clone.

The receptor was isolated from a man aged 45 to 65 with active or convalescent COVID-19. Sequencing was carried out using peripheral blood. V usage is TRBV2 and J usage is TRBJ1-5; 7 positions match TRBD1. The CDR3 here is CASSPAGQVGQPQHF. Written as DNA, the CDR3 is TGTGCCAGCAGTCCTGCAGGACAGGTCGGTCAGCCCCAGCATTTT.